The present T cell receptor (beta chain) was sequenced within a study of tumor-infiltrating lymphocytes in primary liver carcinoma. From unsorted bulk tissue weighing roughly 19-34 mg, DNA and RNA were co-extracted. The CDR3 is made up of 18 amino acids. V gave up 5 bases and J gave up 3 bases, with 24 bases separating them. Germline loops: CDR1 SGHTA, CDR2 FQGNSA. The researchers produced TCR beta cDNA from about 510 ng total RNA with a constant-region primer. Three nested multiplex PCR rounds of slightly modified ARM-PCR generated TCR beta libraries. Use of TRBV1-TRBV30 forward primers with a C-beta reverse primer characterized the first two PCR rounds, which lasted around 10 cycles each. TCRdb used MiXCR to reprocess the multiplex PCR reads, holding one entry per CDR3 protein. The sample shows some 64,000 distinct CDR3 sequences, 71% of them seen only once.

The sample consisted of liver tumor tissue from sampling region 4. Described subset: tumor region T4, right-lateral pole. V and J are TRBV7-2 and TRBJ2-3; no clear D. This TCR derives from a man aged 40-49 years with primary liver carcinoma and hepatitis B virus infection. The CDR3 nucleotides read TGTGCCAGCAGCCAGACTTGGATTGAGTGGGTTTTAACAGATACGCAGTATTTT. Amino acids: CASSQTWIEWVLTDTQYF.